This T cell receptor (beta chain) was profiled in a study of T cell repertoires in cytomegalovirus infection (dated by TCRdb to between 2018 and 2021). For the wider study: Alongside well-studied HLA-B-restricted epitopes, the peptide stimulations were aimed at recently identified HLA-C-restricted CMV epitopes, whose presentation resists viral immunomodulation. Donor HLA type was relevant to the analysis, as public TCR beta signatures indicated carriage of CMV infection together with the matching HLA type. The paper as a whole reports these results and caveats: Cumulative frequency of public TCR beta family members discriminated carriers of CMV infection plus the relevant HLA type in this cohort and an independent roughly 330-donor cohort. The ex vivo response was dominated by HLA-C-restricted CMV-specific TCR beta clonotypes, which also provided the single most frequent clonotype in two of eight donors.

A note on this clonotype: It lacks a known antigen. One base away there is no much larger clone; base qualities are not given.

Via the germline V gene (reference sequence), CDR1 is DFQATT and CDR2 SNEGSKA. The junction carries 6 bases between V and J, which are trimmed by 1 base and 2 bases respectively. From cysteine to phenylalanine, the CDR3 is 13 amino acids long. The read is trimmed to its CDR3 DNA, 39 bases read in frame from base 1. Data came from an Illumina HiSeq 1500. TCRdb passed the public sequencing reads through fastp at Q25 and MiXCR, retaining productive beta sequences. For every CDR3 protein sequence, its rows merge into one entry that carries the most common genes and DNA. Counted in this sample were roughly 340,000 distinct CDR3 sequences; roughly 28% of them appeared once. The ten top clones hold 15% to 25% of the sample. This sample's treatment or condition label indicates: in vitro stimulation with specific CMV peptide epitopes to enrich CMV-specific T cells.

The clonotype originates from a human donor in good health (CMV status not recorded). Some clones in this sample may be carry-over from other donors' samples. The V gene is TRBV20-1 and the J gene is TRBJ1-3; there is no confident call for the D gene. Sequences were derived from cultured PBMCs, sampled from culture after CMV antigen stimulation. DNA sequence: TGCAGTGCTAGAGTTCCTGCTGGAAACACCATATATTTT. The encoded protein is CSARVPAGNTIYF.